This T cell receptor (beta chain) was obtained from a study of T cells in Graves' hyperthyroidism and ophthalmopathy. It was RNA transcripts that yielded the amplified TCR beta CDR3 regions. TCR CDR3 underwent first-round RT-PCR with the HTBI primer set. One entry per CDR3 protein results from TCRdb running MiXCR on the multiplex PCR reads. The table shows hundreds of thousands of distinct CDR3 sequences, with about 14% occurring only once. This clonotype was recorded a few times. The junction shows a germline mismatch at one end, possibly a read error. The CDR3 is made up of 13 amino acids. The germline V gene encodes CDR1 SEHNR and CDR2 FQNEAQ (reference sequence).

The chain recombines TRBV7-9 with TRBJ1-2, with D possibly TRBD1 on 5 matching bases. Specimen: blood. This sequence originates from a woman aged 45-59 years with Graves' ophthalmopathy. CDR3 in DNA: TGTGCCAGCAGCGCGGGGGGTAACTGTGGCTACACCTTC. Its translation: CASSAGGNCGYTF.